Below, one T cell receptor beta chain is given with its context. Its target antigen remains unknown. No much larger clone exists at a distance of one base, and base qualities are not known. This entry belongs to a study of cytomegalovirus exposure and HLA in healthy donors (dated by TCRdb to the late 2010s). Notes on the research overall: An earlier analysis of some 620 of the donors reported approximately 260 Gb of sequence data and some 110 million unique TCR beta sequences obtained from roughly 180 million T cells. Roughly 320 gigabases of sequencing data and about 92 million unique TCR sequences made up an early release that covered some 640 HLA-typed donors. A separate validation cohort of over 95 different subjects was used in addition to the approximately 670-subject first cohort. Typing coverage differed by locus: A, B, C, DRB1 and DQB1 were typed in roughly 620-630 donors, DQA1 in about 500, DPA1 in 600 to 610, and DPB1 in around 440. The study aimed to test whether signatures of past pathogen exposure could be identified by cataloging public T cell receptors. HLA typing covered class I and class II loci at four-digit resolution. To predict cytomegalovirus infection status, the study combined high-throughput TCR immunosequencing, statistical association of individual TCRs with disease status, and machine learning. The study profiled the T cell repertoires of under 700 subjects by immunosequencing and related them to cytomegalovirus serostatus. Every repertoire in the discovery cohort had been generated on one and the same sequencing platform. Alongside the repertoire data, information on donor age, sex, ethnicity and CMV serostatus was compiled. To study patterns of TCR occurrence, a later analysis re-analyzed previously published TCR beta repertoires from hundreds of donors and added high-resolution HLA genotyping. A later genetic analysis took genome-wide SNP genotypes for about three fifths of the 666 donors and used that subset as a discovery cohort. An earlier analysis of some 500 of the donors applied high-throughput TCR beta sequencing to assess whether each TCR beta V gene segment acted as functional or pseudogenic. Rather than using new phenotypic data, the later analysis identified candidate immune exposures from TCR beta sequences and from how often those sequences occurred across donors. A few DR-DQ haplotypes were treated as single units for association and clustering because of strong linkage in the cohort. Of the roughly 400 genotyped donors, approximately 83% fell in the genetic ancestry cluster associated with self-reported Caucasian donors. Among a few hundred genotyped donors of the cohort, an average of approximately 250,000 unique TCR beta nucleotide sequences were sequenced per donor, 15% to 20% of them non-productive.

V is cut by 3 bases and J by 0 bases, and the space between the germline ends is 16 bases. The CDR3 holds 18 amino acids from the cysteine to the phenylalanine. Only the CDR3 part of the read is kept: 54 bases, read in frame from the first base. The germline V gene supplies CDR1 SGHDT and CDR2 YYEEEE. In total, approximately 610 healthy bone marrow donors made up the cohort. Cohort members were all nominally healthy when sampled, although unrecorded immune exposures were likely present. The donor was CMV seronegative and belonged to the group of around 400 seronegative cohort members. Each donor provided a peripheral blood sample, and peripheral blood mononuclear cells were used for TCR beta sequencing. The Qiagen DNeasy Blood Extraction Kit was used to extract genomic DNA from the blood cell samples. Library preparation was by the immunoSEQ multiplex PCR assay. For the multiplex PCR, a mixture combining 60 forward primers for TCR Vbeta segments and 13 reverse primers for TCR Jbeta segments was used. The CDR3 region of rearranged TCR beta genes was amplified from genomic DNA by a multiplex PCR assay. Amplified TCR beta libraries were sequenced as 87-base-pair reads on the Illumina HiSeq System. From the authors' description of their analysis: Across the roughly 600 repertoires, a later analysis counted 78 million or so unique TCR beta chains, approximately 10 million of which were shared by at least two donors. To remove PCR and sequencing errors, raw reads were error-corrected and collapsed into unique sequences using a nearest-neighbor algorithm that merged closely related sequences. V, D and J gene segments were assigned by aligning CDR3 sequences to IMGT reference sequences. Each retained sequence needed at least a six-nucleotide match to both a V gene segment and a J gene segment. Rearrangements were classified as productive when the CDR3 lacked stop codons and remained in frame with V and J, and all other rearrangements were classified as non-productive. CDR3 was defined by IMGT convention, running from the second conserved V-encoded cysteine to the conserved J-encoded phenylalanine. The earlier analysis of roughly 590 of the donors excluded any sequence lacking an unambiguous match to a single V gene segment. An earlier analysis of approximately 590 of the donors classified V segments as functional when productive rearrangements were above 56.7% and as segregating when the standard deviation between donors was above 5%. To diagnose cytomegalovirus status from the catalog of TCR beta chain sequences, a statistical classification framework was built. A later analysis assigned V and J genes by comparing TCR nucleotide sequences with IMGT/GENE-DB human TR gene sequences. The TCRdist pipeline was used in a later analysis to assign CDR3 sequences and most-parsimonious VDJ recombination scenarios. A later analysis defined each TCR beta chain by its CDR3 amino acid sequence plus V-gene family, and excluded reads lacking a unique V-gene family. To address suspected cross-contamination and a sequencing artifact, a later analysis removed roughly 640 highly shared, low-generation-probability nucleotide sequences. A later analysis calculated a clonal expansion index for each public chain from normalized within-repertoire ranks of inferred template counts. In a later analysis, generation probabilities were computed using a VDJ recombination model fitted to out-of-frame rearrangements, and the results were checked against IGoR. A later analysis scored TCR-TCR, TCR-HLA and TCR-CMV co-occurrence with hypergeometric tests, applying a repertoire-size bias correction to TCR pairs. To estimate false discovery rates, a later analysis permuted the HLA or CMV assignments 20 times. In a later analysis, co-occurring TCRs were grouped using DBSCAN, and TCRdist sequence similarity was added for clustering within HLA-allele-positive subsets. Repertoires with fewer than 30,000 or more than 120,000 public chains, plus five repertoires with anomalous nucleotide sharing, were excluded from co-occurrence clustering. TCRdb provides this immuneACCESS table in a form limited to in-frame rearrangements. Some clones are lacking; in checked studies, under half of them reflect an unresolved V gene, and why the rest are absent is not known. Clone size and V and J calls were adopted from that table, with D and trimming inferred from the DNA. Recorded for this sample are under 200,000 clones; about 81% of them occurred a single time. 1.5% to 2% of the sample is taken by the ten largest.

The paper's findings and limits, for the study overall: According to the authors, the approach could potentially be generalized to other disease states and immunological phenotypes. In a later analysis, HLA-associated TCR beta chains were found to be more clonally expanded and to have lower generation probabilities than equally common non-associated chains. In an earlier analysis of 500 to 650 of the donors, most TCR beta V segments appeared in productive rearrangements about 87% or about 30% of the time, broadly matching IMGT annotations. According to a later analysis, parvovirus B19, influenza, CMV and Epstein-Barr virus appeared linked to several top co-occurrence clusters. Some IMGT-functional V segments, including TRBV6-2 and TRBV6-3, could not be distinguished by the 87-base-pair reads and were therefore excluded. In a later analysis, the rate of TCR association differed among HLA loci, with DRB1 alleles having the most associated TCRs and HLA-C alleles having the fewest. When HLA alleles, especially DR and DQ, strongly co-occurred, attributing TCR associations to individual alleles was difficult. Because HLA typing was missing for some donors at each locus, association tests included only the typed subset. Presence/absence analyses assumed roughly uniform sequencing depth across donors, an assumption that may not hold. The sequencing pipeline was judged likely to have produced a cluster of highly shared sequence variants as a technical artifact. Correlated functional status among segregating V segments might be attributable to linkage disequilibrium, but an unknown experimental factor could not be ruled out. Across donors, most TCR sequences were observed very rarely, whereas some public TCRs were present in many individuals. A further reported finding was that TCR beta sequences accurately predicted the HLA-A and HLA-B alleles for most subjects in the first cohort. Because counts were too low, about 15 rarely observed V segments, including chromosome 9 orphons, were left out of the earlier analysis of some 600 of the donors. A few of the identified cytomegalovirus-associated TCR beta chains were confirmed in vitro to be specific for cytomegalovirus antigens. For the cohort, immune exposure information was limited to CMV serostatus. According to a later analysis, most CMV-associated TCR beta chains appeared to be HLA-restricted, and the HLA associations seemed to be driven largely by CMV exposure. This cohort had only TCR beta chains sequenced, and the lack of alpha or paired-chain data limited which features could be detected. In a later genetic analysis, fewer N-insertions in productive TCRs were reported among donors in an Asian-associated ancestry cluster than the roughly 700-donor mean. Specific HLA alleles were associated with over 15,000 TCR beta sequences at a false discovery rate of 0.05 in a later analysis. V-gene and J-gene trimming of TCR beta chains was associated with a missense DCLRE1C variant in a later genetic analysis, and the association was replicated in an independent cohort. The study listed 150 to 200 TCR beta chains as associated with cytomegalovirus. The classifier was reported to diagnose cytomegalovirus status with high specificity and sensitivity in both the original and validation cohorts.

The rearrangement combines TRBV5-6 with TRBJ1-6; the D gene lacks a confident call. Sequencing used PBMCs. This receptor was taken from a woman between 18 and 29 years old in good health and CMV-seronegative. The CDR3: CASSSVGEPSSYNSPLHF. The bases read TGTGCCAGCAGCTCTGTTGGGGAGCCGAGCTCCTATAATTCACCCCTCCACTTT.